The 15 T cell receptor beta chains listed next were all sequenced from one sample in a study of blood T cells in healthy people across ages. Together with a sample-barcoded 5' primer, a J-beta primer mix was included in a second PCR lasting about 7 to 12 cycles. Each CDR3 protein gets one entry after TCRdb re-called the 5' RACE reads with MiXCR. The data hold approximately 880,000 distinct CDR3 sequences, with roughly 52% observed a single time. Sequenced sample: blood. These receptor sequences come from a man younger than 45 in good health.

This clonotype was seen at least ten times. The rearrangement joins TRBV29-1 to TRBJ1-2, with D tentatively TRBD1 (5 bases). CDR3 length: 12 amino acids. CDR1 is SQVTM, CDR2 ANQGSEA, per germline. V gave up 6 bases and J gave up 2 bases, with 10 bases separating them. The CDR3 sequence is CSVETENYGYTF. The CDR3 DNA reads TGCAGCGTCGAGACAGAGAACTATGGCTACACCTTC.

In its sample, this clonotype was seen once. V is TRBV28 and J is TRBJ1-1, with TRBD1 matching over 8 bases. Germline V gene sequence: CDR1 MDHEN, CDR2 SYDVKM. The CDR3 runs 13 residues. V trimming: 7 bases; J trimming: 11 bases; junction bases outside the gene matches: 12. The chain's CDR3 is CASKTGEDLSAFF. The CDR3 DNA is TGTGCCAGCAAGACAGGGGAGGATCTTTCGGCTTTCTTT.

The DNA for the CDR3 is TGTGCCGGCTCAGGGACCACCTATGGCTACACCTTC. It encodes CAGSGTTYGYTF. This sequence joins TRBV28 and TRBJ1-2; a possible D gene is TRBD1 (5 bases). CDR1 MDHEN and CDR2 SYDVKM come from the germline V gene. CDR3 size: 12 residues. V lost 11 bases to trimming and J lost 4 bases, with 14 bases between them.

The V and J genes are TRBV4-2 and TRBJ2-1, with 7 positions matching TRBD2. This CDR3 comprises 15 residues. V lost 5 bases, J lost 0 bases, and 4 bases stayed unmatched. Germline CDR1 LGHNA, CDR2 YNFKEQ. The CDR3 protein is CASSTVAGSYNEQFF. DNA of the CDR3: TGTGCCAGCAGCACGGTAGCGGGCTCCTACAATGAGCAGTTCTTC.

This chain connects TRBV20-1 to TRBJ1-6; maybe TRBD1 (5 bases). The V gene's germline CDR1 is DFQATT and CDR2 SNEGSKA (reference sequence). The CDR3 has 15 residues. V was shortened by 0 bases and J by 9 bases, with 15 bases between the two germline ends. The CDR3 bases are TGCAGTGCTAGAGATAAGGGGACTATAGTTTCACCCCTCCACTTT. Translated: CSARDKGTIVSPLHF.

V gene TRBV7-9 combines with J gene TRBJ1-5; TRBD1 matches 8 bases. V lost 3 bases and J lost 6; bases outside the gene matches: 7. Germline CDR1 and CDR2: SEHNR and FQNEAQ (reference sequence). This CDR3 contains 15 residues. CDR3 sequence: CASSFGQGASQPQHF. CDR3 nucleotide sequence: TGTGCCAGCAGCTTCGGGCAGGGGGCGAGTCAGCCCCAGCATTTT.

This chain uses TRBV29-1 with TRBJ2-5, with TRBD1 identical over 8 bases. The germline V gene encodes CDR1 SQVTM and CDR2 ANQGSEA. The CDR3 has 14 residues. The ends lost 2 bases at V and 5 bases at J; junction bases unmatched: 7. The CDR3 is CSVEYGTGGETQYF. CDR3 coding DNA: TGCAGCGTTGAATACGGGACAGGCGGTGAGACCCAGTACTTC. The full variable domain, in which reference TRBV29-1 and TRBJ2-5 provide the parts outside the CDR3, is SAVISQKPSRDICQRGTSLTIQCQVDSQVTMMFWYRQQPGQSLTLIATANQGSEATYESGFVIDKFPISRPNLTFSTLTVSNMSPEDSSIYLCSVEYGTGGETQYFGPGTRLLVL.

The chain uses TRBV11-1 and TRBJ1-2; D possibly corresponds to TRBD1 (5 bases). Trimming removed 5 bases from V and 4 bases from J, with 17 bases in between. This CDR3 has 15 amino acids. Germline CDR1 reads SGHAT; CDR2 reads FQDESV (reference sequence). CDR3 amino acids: CASSPGRGPPYGYTF. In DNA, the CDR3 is TGTGCCAGCAGCCCCGGTAGGGGTCCGCCCTATGGCTACACCTTC.

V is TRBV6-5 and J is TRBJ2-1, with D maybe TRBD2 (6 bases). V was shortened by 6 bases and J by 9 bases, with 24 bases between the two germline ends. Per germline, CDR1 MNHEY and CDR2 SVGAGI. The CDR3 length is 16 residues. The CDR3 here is CASSSFRGASPGEQFF. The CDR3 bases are TGTGCCAGCAGCAGCTTCCGCGGGGCTAGCCCTGGTGAGCAGTTCTTC.

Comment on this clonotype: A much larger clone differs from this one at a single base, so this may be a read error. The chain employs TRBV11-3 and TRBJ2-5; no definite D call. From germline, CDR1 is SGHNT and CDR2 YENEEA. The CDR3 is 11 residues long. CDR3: CASGLDRTQYF. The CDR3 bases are TGTGCCAGCGGCTTAGATCGGACCCAGTACTTC.

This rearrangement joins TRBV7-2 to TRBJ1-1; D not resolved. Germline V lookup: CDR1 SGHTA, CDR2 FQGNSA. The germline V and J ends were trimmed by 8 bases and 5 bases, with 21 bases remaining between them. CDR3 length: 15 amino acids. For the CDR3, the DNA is TGTGCCAGCTTCCTTCTCAGAGGGAGTGGAACTGAAGCTTTCTTT. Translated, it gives CASFLLRGSGTEAFF. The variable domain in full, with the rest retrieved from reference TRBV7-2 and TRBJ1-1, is GAGVSQSPSNKVTEKGKDVELRCDPISGHTALYWYRQSLGQGLEFLIYFQGNSAPDKSGLPSDRFSAERTGGSVSTLTIQRTQQEDSAVYLCASFLLRGSGTEAFFGQGTRLTVV.

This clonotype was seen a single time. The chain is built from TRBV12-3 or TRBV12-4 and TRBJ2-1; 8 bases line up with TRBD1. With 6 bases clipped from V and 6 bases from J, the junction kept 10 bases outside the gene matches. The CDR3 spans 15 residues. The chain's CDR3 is CASRHRGSQVNEQFF. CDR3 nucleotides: TGTGCCAGCAGACACAGGGGGTCCCAGGTCAATGAGCAGTTCTTC.

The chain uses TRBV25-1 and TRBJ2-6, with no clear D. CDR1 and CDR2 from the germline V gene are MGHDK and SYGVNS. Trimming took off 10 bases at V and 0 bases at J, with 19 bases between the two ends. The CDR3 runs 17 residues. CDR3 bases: TGTGCCAACCACTTTTTAGGACGGATCTCTGGGGCCAACGTCCTGACTTTC. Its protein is CANHFLGRISGANVLTF.

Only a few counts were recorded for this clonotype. The CDR3 here is CASSQDSDSYTDTQYF. In DNA form, the CDR3 reads TGCGCCAGCAGCCAAGATTCGGACTCCTACACAGATACGCAGTATTTT. J is TRBJ2-3 and V is TRBV4-3, with D possibly being TRBD2 (5 bases). V dropped 0 bases and J dropped 2 bases, with 12 bases sitting between them. This CDR3 region has 16 residues. The germline gives CDR1 LGHNA, CDR2 YSLEER.

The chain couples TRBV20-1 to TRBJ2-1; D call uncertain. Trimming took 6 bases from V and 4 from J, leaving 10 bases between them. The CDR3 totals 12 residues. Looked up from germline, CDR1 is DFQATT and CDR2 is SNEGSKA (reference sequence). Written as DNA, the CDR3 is TGCAGTGCAACGAGACCATACAATGAGCAGTTCTTC. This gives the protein CSATRPYNEQFF.